This record concerns one TCR beta chain sequence. This clone's antigen is unknown. Within one base of it there is no much larger clone, and no base qualities were kept. The CDR3 contains 14 residues, cysteine and phenylalanine counted. Of the read, only the CDR3 DNA is kept; its 42 bases are in frame from base 1. Based on the germline V gene (reference sequence), the CDR1 and CDR2 sequences are MNHEY and SMNVEV. V is cut by 6 bases and J by 4 bases, and the space between the germline ends is 16 bases. The data derive from a study of T-cell reconstitution after alpha-beta-depleted transplantation in children (dated by TCRdb to between 2015 and 2016). Concerning the study at large: Using TCR repertoire profiling, the study followed T-cell immune reconstitution in a quantitative way in children after TCRalphabeta/CD19-depleted allogeneic hematopoietic cell transplantation. Study-wide conclusions, independent of this receptor: In some patients, the high TCRbeta diversity seen at day 60 was put down to recipient T cells and intrathymic progenitors that had survived conditioning. Hyperexpanded clone frequencies declined over subsequent months; after one year, T-cell counts and TCRbeta diversity were mostly attributed to newly produced T cells. Apparently early alphabetaT-cell count recovery about two months after transplant reportedly relied on only several hundred rapidly expanded clones derived from non-depleted graft cells.

Read against the paper, the sample's treatment or condition label means: allogeneic hematopoietic cell transplantation with graft depleted of TCRalphabeta T cells and CD19 B cells. The transplant recipients were children given TCRalphabeta/CD19-depleted allogeneic hematopoietic cell grafts. The library was prepared using PCR. TCRdb shows the sequencer as Illumina HiSeq 2500. TCR libraries were prepared with molecular barcoding, using unique molecular identifiers to normalize TCRbeta repertoire quantification. TCRdb's own reprocessing of the public reads used fastp at Q25 and MiXCR and kept productive beta chains. Identical CDR3 protein sequences are pooled into one entry, listed with their most common genes and DNA. Present in this sample are tens of thousands of distinct CDR3 sequences, 15% to 20% of which were seen just once. Together, the top ten hold 45% to 55% of the sample.

The TCR was taken from a male patient aged 2-9 years who had a stem cell transplant for acute lymphoblastic leukemia, so the T cells may come from the graft donor. The chain employs TRBV27 and TRBJ2-7, with a weak D call of TRBD2 (5 bases match). This material consisted of PBMCs, mostly from graft donor cells, taken 360 days after TCRalphabeta/CD19-depleted stem cell transplant. Here the CDR3 is given as CASSRGWSGYEQYF. The base sequence is TGTGCCAGCAGCAGAGGGTGGAGCGGTTACGAGCAGTACTTC.